The 9 T cell receptor beta chains reported below all come from one sample, sequenced in a study of PD-1 blockade in mismatch repair-deficient tumors. Repertoires were generated with immunoSEQ multiplex PCR, while TCRdb's copy carries only in-frame clones and drops some. Among around 39,000 clones, approximately 83% were seen once, and the ten largest hold about 1%. Sample: PBMCs, taken roughly 40 weeks after starting pembrolizumab. The receptors shown here come from an adult with mismatch repair-deficient cancer.

The chain employs TRBV19 and TRBJ2-7, with D hard to call. The ends were cut back, 3 bases at V and 3 bases at J, with 6 bases in the middle. CDR3 length: 12 residues. Germline assignment: CDR1 LNHDA and CDR2 SQIVND (reference sequence). The CDR3 region has the DNA TGTGCCAGTAGTATGGGCAGCTACGAGCAGTACTTC. It translates to CASSMGSYEQYF.

The chain joins TRBV27 to TRBJ2-7, with a tentative D call TRBD2 (5 bases). CDR1 MNHEY and CDR2 SMNVEV come from the germline V gene (reference sequence). CDR3 length: 16 amino acids. Trimming took 1 base from V and 0 from J, leaving 13 bases between them. Here the CDR3 DNA reads TGTGCCAGCAGTTTATTTGGCGGGCGGAGCTCCTACGAGCAGTACTTC. This gives the protein CASSLFGGRSSYEQYF.

This rearrangement joins TRBV7-3 to TRBJ2-7; 12 bases agree with TRBD2. The CDR3 consists of 16 residues. The germline CDR1 and CDR2 sequences are SGHTA and FQGTGA. V shed 2 bases, J shed 7 bases, and the junction held 9 bases outside the gene matches. This chain's CDR3 is CASSLVASGRAGEQYF. The CDR3 DNA is TGTGCCAGCAGCTTAGTGGCTAGCGGGAGGGCAGGGGAGCAGTACTTC. Full variable domain (remainder filled in from reference TRBV7-3 and TRBJ2-7): GAGVSQTPSNKVTEKGKYVELRCDPISGHTALYWYRQSLGQGPEFLIYFQGTGAADDSGLPNDRFFAVRPEGSVSTLKIQRTERGDSAVYLCASSLVASGRAGEQYFGPGTRLTVT.

The chain recombines TRBV7-2 with TRBJ2-6; D ambiguous. Germline V gene lookup returns CDR1 SGHTA and CDR2 FQGNSA. Trimming cost V 2 bases and J 4 bases, with 6 bases left between them. The CDR3 has 14 residues. CDR3 coding DNA: TGTGCCAGCAGCTTATCCAGGGGGGCCAACGTCCTGACTTTC. Protein: CASSLSRGANVLTF.

V gene TRBV7-8 combines with J gene TRBJ1-2; D might be TRBD1 (5 bases). This CDR3 comprises 14 residues. Trimming stripped 1 base from V and 4 bases from J, with 10 bases between. CDR1 SGHVS and CDR2 FQNEAQ come from the germline V gene. Here the CDR3 DNA reads TGTGCCAGCAGCTTAGGAGGGGAGGGCTATGGCTACACCTTC. Its translation is CASSLGGEGYGYTF. The entire variable domain, with the rest obtained from reference TRBV7-8 and TRBJ1-2, is as follows: GAGVSQSPRYKVAKRGQDVALRCDPISGHVSLFWYQQALGQGPEFLTYFQNEAQLDKSGLPSDRFFAERPEGSVSTLKIQRTQQEDSAVYLCASSLGGEGYGYTFGSGTRLTVV.

V is TRBV7-9 and J is TRBJ2-3; the D gene is possibly TRBD1 (6 bases). Germline V gene data show CDR1 as SEHNR and CDR2 as FQNEAQ (reference sequence). Trimming removed 5 bases at V and 3 bases at J, with 18 bases between. The CDR3 contains 16 residues. CDR3 nucleotide sequence: TGTGCCAGCAGCCCCTTGGCCACAGGGACGACAGATACGCAGTATTTT. The encoded protein is CASSPLATGTTDTQYF.

V and J are TRBV5-6 and TRBJ1-6, with TRBD1 as a possible D gene (5 bases). Germline assignment: CDR1 SGHDT and CDR2 YYEEEE. The CDR3 has 15 amino acids. The V and J ends lost 0 bases and 10 bases respectively, with 14 bases between them. This CDR3 is CASSLAGGVLSPLHF. In DNA, the CDR3 is TGTGCCAGCAGCTTGGCCGGGGGGGTTCTCTCACCCCTCCACTTT.

V usage is TRBV11-2 and J usage is TRBJ1-5, with D possibly being TRBD1 (6 bases). The ends were cut back, 6 bases at V and 6 bases at J, with 15 bases in the middle. This CDR3 comprises 14 residues. Germline CDR1 is SGHAT and CDR2 is FQNNGV. The CDR3 region has the DNA TGTGCCAGCAGTCGGAGTACAGGGCGTCAGCCCCAGCATTTT. This encodes CASSRSTGRQPQHF.

The gene calls are TRBV13 and TRBJ2-3, with 7 bases identical to TRBD2. This CDR3 is built from 17 residues. Trimming took 5 bases from V and 0 from J; bases not matched to a gene: 11. The germline V gene has CDR1 PRHDT and CDR2 FYEKMQ (reference sequence). CDR3 DNA sequence: TGTGCCAGCAGCCCCCTGGTGCCAGCGGGGAGCACAGATACGCAGTATTTT. Residues: CASSPLVPAGSTDTQYF.